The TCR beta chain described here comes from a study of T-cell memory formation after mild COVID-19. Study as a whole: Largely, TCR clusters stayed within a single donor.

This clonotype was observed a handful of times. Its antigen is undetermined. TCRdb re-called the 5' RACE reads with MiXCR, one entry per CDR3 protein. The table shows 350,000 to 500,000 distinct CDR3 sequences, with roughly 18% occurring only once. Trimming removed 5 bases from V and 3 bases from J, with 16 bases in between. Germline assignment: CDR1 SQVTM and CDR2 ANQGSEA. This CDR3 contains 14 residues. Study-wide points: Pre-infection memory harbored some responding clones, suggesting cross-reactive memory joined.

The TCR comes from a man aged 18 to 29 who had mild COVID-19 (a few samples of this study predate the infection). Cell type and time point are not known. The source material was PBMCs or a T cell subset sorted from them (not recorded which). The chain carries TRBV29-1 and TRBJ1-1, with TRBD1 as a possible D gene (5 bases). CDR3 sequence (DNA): TGCAGCGTTAGGGCGTCGTCAGGGTACACTGAAGCTTTCTTT. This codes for CSVRASSGYTEAFF. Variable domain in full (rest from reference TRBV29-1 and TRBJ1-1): SAVISQKPSRDICQRGTSLTIQCQVDSQVTMMFWYRQQPGQSLTLIATANQGSEATYESGFVIDKFPISRPNLTFSTLTVSNMSPEDSSIYLCSVRASSGYTEAFFGQGTRLTVV.